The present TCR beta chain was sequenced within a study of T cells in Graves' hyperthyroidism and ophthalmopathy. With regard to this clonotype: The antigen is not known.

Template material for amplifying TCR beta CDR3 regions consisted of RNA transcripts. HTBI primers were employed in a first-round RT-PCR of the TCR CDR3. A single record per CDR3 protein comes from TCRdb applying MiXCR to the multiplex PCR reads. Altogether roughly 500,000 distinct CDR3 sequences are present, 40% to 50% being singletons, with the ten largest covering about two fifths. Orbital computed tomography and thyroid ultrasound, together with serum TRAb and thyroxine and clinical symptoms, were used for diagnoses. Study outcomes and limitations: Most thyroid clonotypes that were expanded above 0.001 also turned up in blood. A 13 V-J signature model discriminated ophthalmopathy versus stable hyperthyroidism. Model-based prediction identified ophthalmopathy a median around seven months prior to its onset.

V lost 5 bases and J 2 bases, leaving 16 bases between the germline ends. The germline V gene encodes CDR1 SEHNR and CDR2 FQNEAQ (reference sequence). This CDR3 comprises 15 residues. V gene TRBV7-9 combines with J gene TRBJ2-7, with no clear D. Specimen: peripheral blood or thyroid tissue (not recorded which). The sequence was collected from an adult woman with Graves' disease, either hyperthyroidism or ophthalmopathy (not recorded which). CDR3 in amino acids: CASSPPSGFTYEQYF. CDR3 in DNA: TGTGCCAGCAGCCCCCCTTCGGGTTTCACCTACGAGCAGTACTTC.